This TCR beta chain was observed in a study of shared clonotypes between healthy human individuals. The method was immunoSEQ multiplex PCR; TCRdb's version includes in-frame clones alone and lacks a portion of them. The sample includes 2 million to 3 million clones, roughly 93% of them seen just once. Germline values: CDR1 MNHEY, CDR2 SVGAGI. The V end was cut by 6 bases, the J end by 5 bases, with 12 bases between. The CDR3 has 13 amino acids. This TCR was sampled from a man younger than 30 in good health. Some clones in this sample may be carry-over from other donors' samples. The sequenced sample consisted of naive CD4+ T cells from PBMCs. Described subset: CD45RA+ positively selected. The chain links TRBV6-5 to TRBJ2-3, with D maybe TRBD2 (7 bases). CDR3 sequence (DNA): TGTGCCAGCAGGCCGGGGGGCATAGATACGCAGTATTTT. Amino acids: CASRPGGIDTQYF.